The present entry profiles one TCR beta chain with its context. Its antigen is not identified. These data belong to a study of cytomegalovirus exposure and HLA in healthy donors. The PCR was carried out with 60 Vbeta primers and 13 Jbeta primers. Using immunoSEQ multiplex PCR, the repertoire was profiled, and TCRdb retains in-frame clones only, with some absent. The repertoire holds about 270,000 clones, roughly two thirds seen once, with under 2.5% in the top ten. Whole-study findings and limits: Generally TCR sequences proved uncommon, though certain public TCRs appeared in numerous donors. Several V segments, TRBV6-2 and TRBV6-3 among them, could not be told apart and were dropped. Using a false discovery rate of 0.05, a later analysis showed that about 16,000 TCR beta sequences were associated with HLA alleles.

The CDR3 is 12 amino acids. V lost 8 bases, J lost 6 bases, and 14 bases lay in between. In germline, CDR1 is MNHNS, CDR2 SASEGT. The sample comprised PBMCs. The sequence was obtained from a female donor in good health and CMV-seronegative. The chain employs TRBV6-1 and TRBJ2-7; the D gene is possibly TRBD2 (5 bases). This CDR3 reads CASPSRAGEQYF. CDR3 DNA: TGTGCCAGCCCGTCTCGGGCGGGCGAGCAGTACTTC.